This T cell receptor beta chain was sequenced for a study of blood T cell repertoires in COVID-19. V trimming: 5 bases; J trimming: 2 bases; junction bases outside the gene matches: 8. This CDR3 comprises 15 residues. Germline CDR1 reads SQVTM; CDR2 reads ANQGSEA. Produced via immunoSEQ multiplex PCR; TCRdb's table is partial and in-frame only. The sample comprises hundreds of thousands of clones, around 90% of which are singletons, and over 0.2% rests with the top ten. The V gene is TRBV29-1, the J gene TRBJ1-1, with 10 bases aligning to TRBD1. The sequence came from a woman between 18 and 30 years old with acute or convalescent COVID-19. The sample comprised peripheral blood. DNA for the CDR3: TGCAGCGTTAGACCCCGGGACAGGGGAAACACTGAAGCTTTCTTT. Protein: CSVRPRDRGNTEAFF.